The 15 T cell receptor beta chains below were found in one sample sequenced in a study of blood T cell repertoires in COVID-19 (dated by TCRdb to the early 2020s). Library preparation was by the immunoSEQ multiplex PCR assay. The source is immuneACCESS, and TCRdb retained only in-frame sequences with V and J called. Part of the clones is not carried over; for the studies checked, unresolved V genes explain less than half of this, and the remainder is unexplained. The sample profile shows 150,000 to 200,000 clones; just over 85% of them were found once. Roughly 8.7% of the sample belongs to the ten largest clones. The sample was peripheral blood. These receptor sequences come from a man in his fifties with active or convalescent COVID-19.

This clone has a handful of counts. In DNA form, the CDR3 reads TGTGCCAGCAGTTACCCGCAAGGACTTTTCACAGATACGCAGTATTTT. Translated, it gives CASSYPQGLFTDTQYF. The chain has TRBV6-2 or TRBV6-3 and TRBJ2-3; TRBD2 is a possible D gene (5 bases). From germline, CDR1 is MNHEY and CDR2 SVGEGT. The CDR3 extends over 16 amino acids. Trimming removed 2 bases from V and 2 bases from J, with 14 bases in between.

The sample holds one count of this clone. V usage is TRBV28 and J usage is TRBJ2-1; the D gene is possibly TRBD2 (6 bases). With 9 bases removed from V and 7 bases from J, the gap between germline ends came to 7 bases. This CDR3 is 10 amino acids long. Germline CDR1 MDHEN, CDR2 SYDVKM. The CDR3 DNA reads TGTGCCAGTGGGGGGAATGAGCAGTTCTTC. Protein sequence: CASGGNEQFF. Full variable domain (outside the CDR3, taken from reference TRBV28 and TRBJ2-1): DVKVTQSSRYLVKRTGEKVFLECVQDMDHENMFWYRQDPGLGLRLIYFSYDVKMKEKGDIPEGYSVSREKKERFSLILESASTNQTSMYLCASGGNEQFFGPGTRLTVL.

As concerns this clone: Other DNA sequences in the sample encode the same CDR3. The CDR3 bases are TGTGCCAGCAGTCCCAGCGGGGGTTATGGCTACACCTTC. Translating gives CASSPSGGYGYTF. The chain combines TRBV12-3 or TRBV12-4 with TRBJ1-2; the D gene is possibly TRBD1 (5 bases). The germline V and J ends were trimmed by 5 bases and 5 bases, with 12 bases remaining between them. The CDR3 runs to 13 residues.

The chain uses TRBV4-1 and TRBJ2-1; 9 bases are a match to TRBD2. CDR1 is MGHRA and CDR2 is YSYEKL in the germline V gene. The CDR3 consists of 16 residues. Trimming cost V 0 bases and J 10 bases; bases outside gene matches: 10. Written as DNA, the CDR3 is TGCGCCAGCAGCCAAGAGGTCGCTAGCGGGACAATAGAGCAGTTCTTC. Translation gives CASSQEVASGTIEQFF.

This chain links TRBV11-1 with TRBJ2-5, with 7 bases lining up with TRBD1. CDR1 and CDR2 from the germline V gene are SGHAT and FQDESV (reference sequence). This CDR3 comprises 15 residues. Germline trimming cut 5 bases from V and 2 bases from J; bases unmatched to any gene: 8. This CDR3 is CASSAGQENQETQYF. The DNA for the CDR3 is TGTGCCAGCAGCGCAGGACAGGAGAATCAAGAGACCCAGTACTTC. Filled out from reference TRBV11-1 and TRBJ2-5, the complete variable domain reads EAEVAQSPRYKITEKSQAVAFWCDPISGHATLYWYRQILGQGPELLVQFQDESVVDDSQLPKDRFSAERLKGVDSTLKIQPAELGDSAMYLCASSAGQENQETQYFGPGTRLLVL.

The DNA of the CDR3 is TGTGCCAGCACCAGACTAGCGGGAGGGCCCTCGACCGGGGAGCTGTTTTTT. Its translation is CASTRLAGGPSTGELFF. The chain combines TRBV9 with TRBJ2-2, with 14 bases lining up with TRBD2. The CDR3 totals 17 residues. Germline assignment: CDR1 SGDLS and CDR2 YYNGEE. The V gene end was trimmed by 6 bases and the J gene end by 5 bases; junction bases not matched to a gene: 9.

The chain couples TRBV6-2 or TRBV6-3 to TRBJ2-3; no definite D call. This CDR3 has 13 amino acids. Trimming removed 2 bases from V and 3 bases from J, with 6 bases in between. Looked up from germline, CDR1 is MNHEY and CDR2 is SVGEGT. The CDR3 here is CASSYPATDTQYF. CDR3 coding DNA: TGTGCCAGCAGTTACCCAGCGACAGATACGCAGTATTTT.

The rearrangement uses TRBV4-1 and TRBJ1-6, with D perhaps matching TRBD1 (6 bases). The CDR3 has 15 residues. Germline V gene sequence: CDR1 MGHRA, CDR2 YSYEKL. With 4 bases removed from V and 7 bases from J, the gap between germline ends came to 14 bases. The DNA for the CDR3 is TGCGCCAGCAGCCTTCGGACAGTGGGGAATTCACCCCTCCACTTT. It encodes CASSLRTVGNSPLHF.

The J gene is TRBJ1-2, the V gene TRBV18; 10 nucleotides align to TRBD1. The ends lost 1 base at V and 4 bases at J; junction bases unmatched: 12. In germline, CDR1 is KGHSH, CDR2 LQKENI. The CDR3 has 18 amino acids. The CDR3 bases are TGTGCCAGCTCACCACTATGGGACAGGGGCCGGCAGGGCTATGGCTACACCTTC. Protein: CASSPLWDRGRQGYGYTF.

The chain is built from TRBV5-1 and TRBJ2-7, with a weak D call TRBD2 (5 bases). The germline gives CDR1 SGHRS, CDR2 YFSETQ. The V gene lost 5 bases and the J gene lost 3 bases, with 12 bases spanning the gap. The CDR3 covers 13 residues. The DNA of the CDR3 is TGCGCCAGCAGGTTCACGGGGATCTACGAGCAGTACTTC. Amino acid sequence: CASRFTGIYEQYF.

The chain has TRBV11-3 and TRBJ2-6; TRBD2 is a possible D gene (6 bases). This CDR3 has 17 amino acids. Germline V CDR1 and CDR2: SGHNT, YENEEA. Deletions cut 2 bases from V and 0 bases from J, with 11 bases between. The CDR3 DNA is TGTGCCAGCAGCTTAACGGGGGAGAGCTCTGGGGCCAACGTCCTGACTTTC. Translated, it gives CASSLTGESSGANVLTF. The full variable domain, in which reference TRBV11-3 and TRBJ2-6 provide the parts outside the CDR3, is EAGVVQSPRYKIIEKKQPVAFWCNPISGHNTLYWYLQNLGQGPELLIRYENEEAVDDSQLPKDRFSAERLKGVDSTLKIQPAELGDSAVYLCASSLTGESSGANVLTFGAGSRLTVL.

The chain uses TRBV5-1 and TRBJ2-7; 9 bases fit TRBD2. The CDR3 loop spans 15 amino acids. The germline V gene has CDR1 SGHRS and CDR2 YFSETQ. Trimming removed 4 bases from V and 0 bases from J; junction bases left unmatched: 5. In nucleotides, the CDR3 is TGCGCCAGCAGCCCGCTAGCGGGGCCCTCCTACGAGCAGTACTTC. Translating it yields CASSPLAGPSYEQYF.

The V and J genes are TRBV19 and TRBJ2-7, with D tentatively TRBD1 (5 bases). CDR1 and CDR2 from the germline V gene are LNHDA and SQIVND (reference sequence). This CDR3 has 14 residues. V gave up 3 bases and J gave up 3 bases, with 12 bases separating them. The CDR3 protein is CASSIGGRDYEQYF. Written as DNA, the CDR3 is TGTGCCAGTAGTATCGGCGGCAGGGACTACGAGCAGTACTTC. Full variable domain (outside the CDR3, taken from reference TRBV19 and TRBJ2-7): DGGITQSPKYLFRKEGQNVTLSCEQNLNHDAMYWYRQDPGQGLRLIYYSQIVNDFQKGDIAEGYSVSREKKESFPLTVTSAQKNPTAFYLCASSIGGRDYEQYFGPGTRLTVT.

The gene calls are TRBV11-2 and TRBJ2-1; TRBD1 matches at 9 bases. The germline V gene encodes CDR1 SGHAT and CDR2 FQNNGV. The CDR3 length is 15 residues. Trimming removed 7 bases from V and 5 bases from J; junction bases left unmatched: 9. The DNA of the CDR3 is TGTGCCAGCACACAGGGGGCGTCGTGGAACAATGAGCAGTTCTTC. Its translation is CASTQGASWNNEQFF.

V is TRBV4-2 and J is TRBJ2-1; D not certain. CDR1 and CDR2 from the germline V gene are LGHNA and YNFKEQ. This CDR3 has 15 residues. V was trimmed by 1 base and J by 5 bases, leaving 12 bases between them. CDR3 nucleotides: TGTGCCAGCAGCCAAGGCGAGGCGTTCGACAATGAGCAGTTCTTC. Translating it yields CASSQGEAFDNEQFF.